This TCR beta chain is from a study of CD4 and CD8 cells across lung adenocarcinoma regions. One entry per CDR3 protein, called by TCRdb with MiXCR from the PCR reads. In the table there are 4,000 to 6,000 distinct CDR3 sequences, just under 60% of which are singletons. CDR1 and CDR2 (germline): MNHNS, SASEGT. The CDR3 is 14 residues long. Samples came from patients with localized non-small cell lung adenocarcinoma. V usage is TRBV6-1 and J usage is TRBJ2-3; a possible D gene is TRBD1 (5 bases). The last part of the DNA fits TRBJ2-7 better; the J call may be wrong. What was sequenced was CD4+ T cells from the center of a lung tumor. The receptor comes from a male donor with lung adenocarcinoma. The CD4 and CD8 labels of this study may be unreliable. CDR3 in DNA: TGTGCCAGCAGGGGGCAGGCCGCCACAAATACGCAGTACTTC. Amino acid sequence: CASRGQAATNTQYF.